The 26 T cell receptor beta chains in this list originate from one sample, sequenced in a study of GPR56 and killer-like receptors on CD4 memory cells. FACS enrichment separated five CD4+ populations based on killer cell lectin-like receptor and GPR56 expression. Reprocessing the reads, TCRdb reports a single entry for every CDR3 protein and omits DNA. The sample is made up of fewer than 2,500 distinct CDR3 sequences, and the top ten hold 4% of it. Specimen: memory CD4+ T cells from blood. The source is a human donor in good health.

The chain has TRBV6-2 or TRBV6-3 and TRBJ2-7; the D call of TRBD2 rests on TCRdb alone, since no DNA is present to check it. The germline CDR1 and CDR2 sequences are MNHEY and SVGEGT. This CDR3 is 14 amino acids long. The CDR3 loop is CASTPLAGGDEQYF.

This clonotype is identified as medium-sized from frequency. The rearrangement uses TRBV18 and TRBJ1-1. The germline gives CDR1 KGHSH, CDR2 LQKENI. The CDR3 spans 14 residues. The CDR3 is CASSPPAGPKGAFF.

CDR3 protein: CASSSGLGLAGELFF. The V gene is TRBV5-1, the J gene TRBJ2-2; there is no DNA to check the TCRdb D call of TRBD2. CDR1 and CDR2 from the germline V gene are SGHRS and YFSETQ. The length of the CDR3 is 15 residues.

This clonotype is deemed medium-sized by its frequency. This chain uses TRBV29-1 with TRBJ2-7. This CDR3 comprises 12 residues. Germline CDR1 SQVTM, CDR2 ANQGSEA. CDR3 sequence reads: CSVGFWLGEQYF.

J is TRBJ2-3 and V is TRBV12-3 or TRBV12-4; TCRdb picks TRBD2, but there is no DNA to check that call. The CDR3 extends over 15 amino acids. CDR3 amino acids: CASSLGDLSTDTQYF.

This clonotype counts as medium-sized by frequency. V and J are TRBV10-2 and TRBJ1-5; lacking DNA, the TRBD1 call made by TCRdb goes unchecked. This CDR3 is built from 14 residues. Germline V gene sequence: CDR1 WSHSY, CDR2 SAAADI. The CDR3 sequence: CASSVSGGGQPQHF.

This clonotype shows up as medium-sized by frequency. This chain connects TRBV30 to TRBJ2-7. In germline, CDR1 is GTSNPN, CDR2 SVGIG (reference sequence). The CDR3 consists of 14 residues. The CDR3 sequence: CAWSDTRLTYEQYF.

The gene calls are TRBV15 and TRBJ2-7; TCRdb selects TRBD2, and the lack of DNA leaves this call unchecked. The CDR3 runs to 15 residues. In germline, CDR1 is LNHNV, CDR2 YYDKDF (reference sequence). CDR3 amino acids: CATSRDRLGAIEQYF.

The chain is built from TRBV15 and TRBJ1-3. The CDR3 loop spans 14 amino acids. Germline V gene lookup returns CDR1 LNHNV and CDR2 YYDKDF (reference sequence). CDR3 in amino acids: CATRALVSGNTIYF.

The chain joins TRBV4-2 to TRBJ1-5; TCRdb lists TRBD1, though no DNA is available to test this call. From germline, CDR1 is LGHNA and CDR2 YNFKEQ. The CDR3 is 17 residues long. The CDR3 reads CASSLDPPRDSNQPQHF.

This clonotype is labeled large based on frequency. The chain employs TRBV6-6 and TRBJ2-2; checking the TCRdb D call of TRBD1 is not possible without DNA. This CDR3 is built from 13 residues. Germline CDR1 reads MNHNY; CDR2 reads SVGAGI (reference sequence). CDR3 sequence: CASSYWGVGELFF.

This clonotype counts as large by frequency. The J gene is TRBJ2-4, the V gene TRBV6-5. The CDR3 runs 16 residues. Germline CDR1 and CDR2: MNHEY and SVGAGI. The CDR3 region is CASSYAPSIAKNIQYF.

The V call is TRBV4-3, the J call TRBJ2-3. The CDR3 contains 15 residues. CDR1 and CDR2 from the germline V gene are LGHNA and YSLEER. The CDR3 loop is CASSQDPASTDTQYF.

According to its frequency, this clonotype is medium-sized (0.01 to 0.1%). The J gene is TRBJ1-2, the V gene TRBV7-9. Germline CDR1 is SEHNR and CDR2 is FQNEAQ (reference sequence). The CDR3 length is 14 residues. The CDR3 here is CASSSDGPNYGYTF. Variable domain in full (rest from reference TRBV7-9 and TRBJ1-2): DTGVSQNPRHKITKRGQNVTFRCDPISEHNRLYWYRQTLGQGPEFLTYFQNEAQLEKSRLLSDRFSAERPKGSFSTLEIQRTEQGDSAMYLCASSSDGPNYGYTFGSGTRLTVV.

CDR3 protein: CASSFSGTRPNTGELFF. The chain recombines TRBV11-3 with TRBJ2-2; as DNA is missing, the TRBD1 call by TCRdb cannot be tested. The CDR3 is made up of 17 amino acids. The germline CDR1 and CDR2 sequences are SGHNT and YENEEA.

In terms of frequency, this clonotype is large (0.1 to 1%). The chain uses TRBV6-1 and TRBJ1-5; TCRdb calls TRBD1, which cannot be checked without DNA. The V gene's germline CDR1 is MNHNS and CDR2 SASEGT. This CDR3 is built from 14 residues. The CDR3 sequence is CASSEGGLDQPQHF.

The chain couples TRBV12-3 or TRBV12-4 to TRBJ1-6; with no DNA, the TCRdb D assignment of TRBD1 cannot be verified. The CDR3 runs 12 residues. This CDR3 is CASSYSRSPLHF.

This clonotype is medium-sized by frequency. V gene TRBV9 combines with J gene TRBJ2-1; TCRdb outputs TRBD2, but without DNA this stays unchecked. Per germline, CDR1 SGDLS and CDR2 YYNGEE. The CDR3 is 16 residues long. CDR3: CASSVEAGSSYNEQFF.

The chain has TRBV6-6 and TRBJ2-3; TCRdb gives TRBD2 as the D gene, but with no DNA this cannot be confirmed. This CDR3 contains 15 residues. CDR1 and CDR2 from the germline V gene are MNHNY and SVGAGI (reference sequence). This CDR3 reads CASSYWSGRAETQYF.

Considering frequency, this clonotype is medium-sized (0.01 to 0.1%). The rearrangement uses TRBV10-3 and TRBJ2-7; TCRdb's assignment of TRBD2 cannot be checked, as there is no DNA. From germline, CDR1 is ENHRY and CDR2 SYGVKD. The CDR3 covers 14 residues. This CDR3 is CAISDRLAANEQYF.

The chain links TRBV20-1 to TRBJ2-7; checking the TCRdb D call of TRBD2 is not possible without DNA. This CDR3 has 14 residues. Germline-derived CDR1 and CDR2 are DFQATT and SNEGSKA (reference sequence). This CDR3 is CSARGTARGYEQYF.

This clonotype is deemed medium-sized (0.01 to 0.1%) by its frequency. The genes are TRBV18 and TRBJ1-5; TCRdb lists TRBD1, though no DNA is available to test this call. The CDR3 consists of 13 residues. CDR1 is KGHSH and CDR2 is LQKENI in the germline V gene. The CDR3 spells CASSGQGGQPQHF.

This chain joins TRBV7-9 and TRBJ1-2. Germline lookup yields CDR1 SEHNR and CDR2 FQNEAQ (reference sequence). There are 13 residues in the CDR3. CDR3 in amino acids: CASSYTTNYGYTF.

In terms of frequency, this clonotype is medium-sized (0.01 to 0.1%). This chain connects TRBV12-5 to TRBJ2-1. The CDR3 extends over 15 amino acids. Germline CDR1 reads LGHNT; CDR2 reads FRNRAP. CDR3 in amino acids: CASGLDGGVYNEQFF.

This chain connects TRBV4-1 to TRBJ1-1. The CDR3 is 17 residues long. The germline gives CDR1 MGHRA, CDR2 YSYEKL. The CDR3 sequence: CASSHTAARTLNTEAFF.

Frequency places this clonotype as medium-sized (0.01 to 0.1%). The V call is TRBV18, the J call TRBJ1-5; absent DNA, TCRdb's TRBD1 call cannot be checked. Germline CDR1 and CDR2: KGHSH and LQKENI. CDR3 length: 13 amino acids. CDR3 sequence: CASSPIHRGIEHF.